The clone carrying this T cell receptor beta chain was observed a single time. Reverse transcription of 0.5 to 1 ug RNA was performed with random hexamers. From the immunoSEQ multiplex PCR reads, TCRdb called clonotypes with MiXCR, one entry per CDR3 protein. The sample shows around 150,000 distinct CDR3 sequences, more than 90% of them seen only once. This record comes from a study of CD8 T cells in Susac syndrome. V lost 2 bases and J lost 1; bases outside the gene matches: 1. Germline V gives CDR1 SQVTM, CDR2 ANQGSEA. The CDR3 is 13 amino acids. Sequencing input: CD4+ T cells from PBMCs. This sequence was found in a human donor with Susac syndrome. The chain couples TRBV29-1 to TRBJ1-1; 7 nucleotides line up with TRBD1. For the CDR3, the DNA is TGCAGCGTTGAAAAGGGGGCGAACACTGAAGCTTTCTTT. Translation: CSVEKGANTEAFF.